Listed here are 17 T cell receptor beta chains from one sample, sequenced in a study of T cell responses to AZD1222 COVID-19 vaccine. Clones were read by immunoSEQ multiplex PCR, and TCRdb kept only the in-frame ones, dropping some. The sample shows 120,000 or so clones, roughly 86% of them seen only once. Sequenced here: peripheral blood, sampled 28 days after the second AZD1222 dose. Receptor source: an adult who received the AZD1222 COVID-19 vaccine.

This rearrangement joins TRBV6-1 to TRBJ2-2; 9 bases map to TRBD2. Germline CDR1 and CDR2: MNHNS and SASEGT. CDR3 length: 16 residues. Unmatched junction bases numbered 4, after V lost 5 bases and J lost 0 bases. CDR3 region: CASSQGLAPNTGELFF. CDR3 nucleotide sequence: TGTGCCAGCAGTCAAGGACTAGCGCCGAACACCGGGGAGCTGTTTTTT.

This CDR3 is CATHPGQGSYNSPLHF. CDR3 coding DNA: TGTGCCACCCACCCCGGACAGGGCTCCTATAATTCACCCCTCCACTTT. The chain is built from TRBV15 and TRBJ1-6; 8 positions match TRBD1. The trim removed 8 bases at V and 0 bases at J, leaving 6 bases unmatched. From germline, CDR1 is LNHNV and CDR2 YYDKDF (reference sequence). CDR3 length equals 16 residues.

The J gene is TRBJ1-2, the V gene TRBV16; no reliable D call. CDR1 is KGHSY and CDR2 is FQNENV in the germline V gene. V lost 1 base and J 5 bases, leaving 17 bases between the germline ends. The CDR3 consists of 16 residues. In DNA, the CDR3 is TGTGCCAGCAGCCAATTTTCGGCAGGCTTTGGGTATGGCTACACCTTC. Translating it yields CASSQFSAGFGYGYTF.

This clone was found once. The chain carries TRBV6-2 or TRBV6-3 and TRBJ1-2; 8 bases fit TRBD1. Germline V gene sequence: CDR1 MNHEY, CDR2 SVGEGT. J was trimmed by 4 bases and V by 0 bases; bases with no gene match: 4. The CDR3 is made up of 15 amino acids. The CDR3, as DNA: TGTGCCAGCAGTTACTCAGCAGGGGGCACCTATGGCTACACCTTC. Its translation is CASSYSAGGTYGYTF.

The chain employs TRBV9 and TRBJ2-1; D is possibly TRBD2 (5 bases). CDR3 size: 15 residues. Per the germline V gene, CDR1 is SGDLS and CDR2 is YYNGEE. Trimming shortened V by 0 bases and J by 2 bases, and 9 bases separated the two germline ends. CDR3 in DNA: TGTGCCAGCAGCGTAGCGGGATCCCCCTACAATGAGCAGTTCTTC. Translating gives CASSVAGSPYNEQFF.

The chain combines TRBV29-1 with TRBJ1-4; 11 positions match TRBD1. CDR3 size: 14 residues. CDR1 and CDR2 from the germline V gene are SQVTM and ANQGSEA. J gave up 10 bases and V 0 bases, and 4 bases lay outside the gene matches. CDR3 in DNA: TGCAGCGTTGAAGATCTGGGACAGGGGGTAAAACTGTTTTTT. It translates to CSVEDLGQGVKLFF.

This sequence joins TRBV28 and TRBJ2-5; 8 bases are shared with TRBD1. The CDR3 runs to 14 residues. The V gene's germline CDR1 is MDHEN and CDR2 SYDVKM. Unmatched junction bases numbered 7, after V lost 6 bases and J lost 4 bases. In nucleotides, the CDR3 is TGTGCCAGCAGCCCCGCAGGGGGCAGAGAGACCCAGTACTTC. Translated, it gives CASSPAGGRETQYF.

The chain carries TRBV7-8 and TRBJ1-1; D perhaps matches TRBD1 (5 bases). This CDR3 comprises 15 residues. The germline CDR1 and CDR2 sequences are SGHVS and FQNEAQ. V lost 1 base and J 1 base, leaving 10 bases between the germline ends. CDR3 sequence (DNA): TGTGCCAGCAGCTTAGTTTCCCAGGGGAACACTGAAGCTTTCTTT. Translation: CASSLVSQGNTEAFF.

The chain couples TRBV11-2 to TRBJ2-3; 7 bases align to TRBD2. CDR3 length: 17 residues. The V gene end was trimmed by 5 bases and the J gene end by 3 bases; junction bases not matched to a gene: 14. Germline V gene sequence: CDR1 SGHAT, CDR2 FQNNGV. The CDR3: CASSRGWGAGMTDTQYF. The CDR3 DNA reads TGTGCCAGCAGCCGAGGTTGGGGAGCGGGGATGACAGATACGCAGTATTTT.

V usage is TRBV5-6 and J usage is TRBJ1-1, with D tentatively TRBD1 (5 bases). Trimming took off 2 bases at V and 6 bases at J, with 11 bases between the two ends. CDR3 length: 13 amino acids. Germline V gene data show CDR1 as SGHDT and CDR2 as YYEEEE. The CDR3 loop is CASSLRRAPEAFF. The CDR3 coding sequence is TGTGCCAGCAGCTTACGCAGGGCGCCTGAAGCTTTCTTT.

Only a few counts were recorded for this clone. The chain joins TRBV12-2 to TRBJ1-5; the table's D call, TRBD1, has no DNA check behind it. TRBV12-2 is classified as a pseudogene. The CDR3 is 14 amino acids. The CDR3 reads CASRLRQLNQPQHF. CDR3 in DNA: TGTGCAAGTCGCCTACGACAGCTTAATCAGCCCCAGCATTTT.

This clone was seen repeatedly, ten times or more. The V gene is TRBV27, the J gene TRBJ2-7; D may be TRBD2 (5 bases). The CDR3 is 10 residues long. Trimming took 11 bases from V and 6 from J, leaving 11 bases between them. The V gene's germline CDR1 is MNHEY and CDR2 SMNVEV (reference sequence). The DNA of the CDR3 is TGTGCCGGTCGCGGAGGCGAGCAGTACTTC. Translation gives CAGRGGEQYF.

This rearrangement joins TRBV12-3 or TRBV12-4 to TRBJ2-1; maybe TRBD2 (6 bases). Trimming took 8 bases from V and 8 from J, leaving 13 bases between them. The CDR3 length is 12 residues. CDR3 sequence: CASGTLWDEQFF. CDR3 coding DNA: TGTGCCAGCGGGACTTTATGGGATGAGCAGTTCTTC.

The chain is built from TRBV3-1 (or the pseudogene TRBV3-2) and TRBJ2-2; D may be TRBD1 or TRBD2 (7 bases each). The CDR3 covers 17 residues. Germline V gene lookup returns CDR1 LGHDT and CDR2 YNNKEL (reference sequence). Trimming cost V 4 bases and J 3 bases, with 18 bases left between them. CDR3: CASSRLGGGAYTGELFF. The DNA for the CDR3 is TGTGCCAGCAGCCGGCTGGGAGGGGGCGCGTACACCGGGGAGCTGTTTTTT.

A few counts support this clone. The chain couples TRBV9 to TRBJ1-6, with TRBD1 as a possible D gene (5 bases). Between the trimmed V and J ends, which lost 0 bases and 7 bases, there was a span of 20 bases. Germline assignment: CDR1 SGDLS and CDR2 YYNGEE. The CDR3 length is 18 residues. The CDR3 here is CASSVGGGTAYGNSPLHF. In DNA, the CDR3 is TGTGCCAGCAGCGTAGGGGGAGGGACCGCGTATGGAAATTCACCCCTCCACTTT. Variable domain in full (rest from reference TRBV9 and TRBJ1-6): DSGVTQTPKHLITATGQRVTLRCSPRSGDLSVYWYQQSLDQGLQFLIQYYNGEERAKGNILERFSAQQFPDLHSELNLSSLELGDSALYFCASSVGGGTAYGNSPLHFGNGTRLTVT.

The chain couples TRBV2 to TRBJ2-1; perhaps TRBD2 as D (5 bases). The CDR3 runs 15 residues. Trimming pared 3 bases from V and 4 bases from J, leaving 13 bases between. The germline V gene has CDR1 SNHLY and CDR2 FYNNEI. CDR3 coding DNA: TGTGCCAGCAGTGAGGGAGCGTCCCGATACAATGAGCAGTTCTTC. Translating it yields CASSEGASRYNEQFF. The entire variable domain, with the rest obtained from reference TRBV2 and TRBJ2-1, is as follows: EPEVTQTPSHQVTQMGQEVILRCVPISNHLYFYWYRQILGQKVEFLVSFYNNEISEKSEIFDDQFSVERPDGSNFTLKIRSTKLEDSAMYFCASSEGASRYNEQFFGPGTRLTVL.

J is TRBJ2-2 and V is TRBV18; 7 nucleotides line up with TRBD1. Trimming took 3 bases from V and 6 from J; bases not matched to a gene: 7. Per germline, CDR1 KGHSH and CDR2 LQKENI. There are 15 residues in the CDR3. CDR3 nucleotide sequence: TGTGCCAGCTCACCCAGGGACAGCGGAGCCGGGGAGCTGTTTTTT. This encodes CASSPRDSGAGELFF.